This T cell receptor beta chain comes out of a study of blood T cell repertoires in COVID-19. Study at large: Spain, Italy and the United States supplied samples that represented acute and convalescent COVID-19. Sources were T cells, B-cell-depleted T cells, or PBMCs; the material itself was cDNA or gDNA.

Per the authors' pipeline: Quantification of nucleated cells was approximated via reference gene primer amplification. Clones were read by immunoSEQ multiplex PCR, and TCRdb kept only the in-frame ones, dropping some. The V and J calls and clone size come from that table; D and trimming were worked out from the DNA. The sample holds a few hundred thousand clones, 75% to 90% seen once. V lost 2 bases to trimming and J lost 4 bases, with 7 bases between them. Germline V CDR1 and CDR2: KGHSH, LQKENI. The CDR3 runs 13 residues. The sequenced sample consisted of peripheral blood. The chain recombines TRBV18 with TRBJ2-3; D not certain. This clonotype originated in a man aged 50 to 59 with acute or convalescent COVID-19. The CDR3 nucleotides read TGTGCCAGCTCACCAATCAGTTCAGATACGCAGTATTTT. Amino acid sequence: CASSPISSDTQYF.